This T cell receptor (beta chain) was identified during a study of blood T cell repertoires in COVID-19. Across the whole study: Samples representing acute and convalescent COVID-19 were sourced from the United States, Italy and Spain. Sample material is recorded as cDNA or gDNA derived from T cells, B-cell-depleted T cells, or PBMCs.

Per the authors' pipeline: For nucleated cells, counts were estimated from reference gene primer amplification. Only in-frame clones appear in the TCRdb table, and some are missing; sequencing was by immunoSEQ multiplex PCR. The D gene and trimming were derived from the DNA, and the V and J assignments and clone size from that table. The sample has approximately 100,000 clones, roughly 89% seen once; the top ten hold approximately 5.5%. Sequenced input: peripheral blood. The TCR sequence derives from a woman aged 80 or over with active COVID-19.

CDR3 nucleotide sequence: TGTGCCAGCAGTTTATTTTCAGGCGCCCGTTTGAACACTGAAGCTTTCTTT. Amino acid sequence: CASSLFSGARLNTEAFF. This rearrangement joins TRBV28 to TRBJ1-1, with D unclear. Trimming took off 1 base at V and 0 bases at J, with 15 bases between the two ends. This CDR3 has 17 amino acids. CDR1 is MDHEN and CDR2 is SYDVKM in the germline V gene.